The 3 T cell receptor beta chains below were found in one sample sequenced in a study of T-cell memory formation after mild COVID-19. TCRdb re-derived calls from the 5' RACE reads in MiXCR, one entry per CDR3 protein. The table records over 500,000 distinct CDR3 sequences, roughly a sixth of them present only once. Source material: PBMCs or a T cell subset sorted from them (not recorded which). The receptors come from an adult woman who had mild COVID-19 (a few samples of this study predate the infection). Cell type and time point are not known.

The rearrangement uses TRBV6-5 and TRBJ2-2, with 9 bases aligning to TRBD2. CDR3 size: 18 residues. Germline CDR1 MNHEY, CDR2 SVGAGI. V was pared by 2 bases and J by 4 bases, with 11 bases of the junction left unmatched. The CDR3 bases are TGTGCCAGCAGTTACGATCGCGGGAGGGCCTCGGGCACCGGGGAGCTGTTTTTT. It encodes CASSYDRGRASGTGELFF.

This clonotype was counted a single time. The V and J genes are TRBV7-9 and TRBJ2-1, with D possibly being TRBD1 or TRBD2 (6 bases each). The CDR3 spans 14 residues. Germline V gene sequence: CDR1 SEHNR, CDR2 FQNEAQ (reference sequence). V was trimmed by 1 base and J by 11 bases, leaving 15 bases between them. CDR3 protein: CASSLVVEGVKQFF. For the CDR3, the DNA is TGTGCCAGCAGCTTAGTAGTGGAGGGGGTAAAGCAGTTCTTC. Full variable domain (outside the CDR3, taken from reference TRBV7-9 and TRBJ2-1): DTGVSQNPRHKITKRGQNVTFRCDPISEHNRLYWYRQTLGQGPEFLTYFQNEAQLEKSRLLSDRFSAERPKGSFSTLEIQRTEQGDSAMYLCASSLVVEGVKQFFGPGTRLTVL.

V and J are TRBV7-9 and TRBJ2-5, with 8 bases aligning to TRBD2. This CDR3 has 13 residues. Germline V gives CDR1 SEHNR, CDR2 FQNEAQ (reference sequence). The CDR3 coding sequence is TGTGCAACTACGAGCGGGGGCCAAGAGACCCAGTACTTC. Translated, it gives CATTSGGQETQYF.